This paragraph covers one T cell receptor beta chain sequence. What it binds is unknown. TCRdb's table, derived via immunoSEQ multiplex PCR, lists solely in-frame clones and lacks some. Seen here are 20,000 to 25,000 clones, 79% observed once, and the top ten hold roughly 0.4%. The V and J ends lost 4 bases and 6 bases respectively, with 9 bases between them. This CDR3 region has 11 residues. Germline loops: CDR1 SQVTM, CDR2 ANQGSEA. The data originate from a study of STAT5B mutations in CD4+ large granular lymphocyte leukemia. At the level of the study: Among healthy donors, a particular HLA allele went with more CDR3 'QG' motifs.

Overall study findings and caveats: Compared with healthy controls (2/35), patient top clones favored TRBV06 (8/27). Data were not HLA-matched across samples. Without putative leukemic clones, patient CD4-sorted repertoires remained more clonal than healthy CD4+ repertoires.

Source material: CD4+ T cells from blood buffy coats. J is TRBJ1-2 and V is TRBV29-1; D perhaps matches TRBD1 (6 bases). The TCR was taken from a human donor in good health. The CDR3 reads CSVGNRDGYTF. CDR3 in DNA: TGCAGCGTTGGGAACAGGGATGGCTACACCTTC. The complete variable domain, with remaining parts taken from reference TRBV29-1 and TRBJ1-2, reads SAVISQKPSRDICQRGTSLTIQCQVDSQVTMMFWYRQQPGQSLTLIATANQGSEATYESGFVIDKFPISRPNLTFSTLTVSNMSPEDSSIYLCSVGNRDGYTFGSGTRLTVV.